Below, 14 T cell receptor beta chains from the same sample are listed, as sequenced in a study of T cell responses to AZD1222 COVID-19 vaccine. The repertoire was sequenced with immunoSEQ multiplex PCR; TCRdb's copy has only in-frame clones and lacks some. Found here are roughly 78,000 clones, 82% of them singletons; the top ten hold 2.9%. The sequences come from peripheral blood, collected on day 0 of AZD1222 vaccination. Every receptor here comes from an adult in good health.

The rearrangement uses TRBV27 and TRBJ1-1; D is possibly TRBD1 (5 bases). Trimming pared 7 bases from V and 5 bases from J, leaving 8 bases between. Germline V gene data show CDR1 as MNHEY and CDR2 as SMNVEV (reference sequence). The CDR3 runs 11 residues. The CDR3 nucleotides read TGTGCCAGCATGGGGGGGACTGAAGCTTTCTTT. Its translation is CASMGGTEAFF.

The chain employs TRBV12-5 and TRBJ2-7; possibly TRBD2 for D (6 bases). Trimming stripped 2 bases from V and 3 bases from J, with 17 bases between. The CDR3 length is 16 residues. The V gene's germline CDR1 is LGHNT and CDR2 FRNRAP. DNA for the CDR3: TGTGCTAGTGGTTTGTGGGCGCCGGGAGCAATCTACGAGCAGTACTTC. This sequence encodes CASGLWAPGAIYEQYF.

This chain joins TRBV12-3 or TRBV12-4 and TRBJ2-1; 7 positions match TRBD2. Unmatched junction bases numbered 7, after V lost 5 bases and J lost 9 bases. There are 13 residues in the CDR3. For the CDR3, the DNA is TGTGCCAGCAGTCGGGACGGCGGGGGTGAGCAGTTCTTC. Its translation: CASSRDGGGEQFF.

The rearrangement uses TRBV24-1 and TRBJ1-2; the D is unclear. The ends were cut back, 3 bases at V and 2 bases at J, with 0 bases in the middle. CDR1 and CDR2 from the germline V gene are KGHDR and SFDVKD. This CDR3 region has 11 residues. The CDR3 DNA follows: TGTGCCACCAGTGATAACTATGGCTACACCTTC. As protein: CATSDNYGYTF.

This chain connects TRBV5-1 to TRBJ1-3; D gene ambiguous. Between the trimmed V and J ends, which lost 0 bases and 2 bases, there was a span of 3 bases. Looked up from germline, CDR1 is SGHRS and CDR2 is YFSETQ. The CDR3 consists of 13 residues. CDR3 protein: CASSLGAGNTIYF. The DNA for the CDR3 is TGCGCCAGCAGCTTGGGTGCTGGAAACACCATATATTTT.

This chain connects TRBV12-3 or TRBV12-4 to TRBJ2-2; D call uncertain. Trimming pared 5 bases from V and 7 bases from J, leaving 8 bases between. The CDR3 runs 12 residues. As DNA, the CDR3 is TGTGCCAGCAGTGGAGAGGTCGGGGAGCTGTTTTTT. Its translation is CASSGEVGELFF.

The chain links TRBV27 to TRBJ1-2; a possible D gene is TRBD1 (6 bases). Trimming removed 5 bases at V and 4 bases at J, with 17 bases between. The CDR3 is 15 residues long. Germline V gene sequence: CDR1 MNHEY, CDR2 SMNVEV (reference sequence). The CDR3 DNA reads as TGTGCCAGCAGTCCCCAACAGGGATTATTCTATGGCTACACCTTC. Translation gives CASSPQQGLFYGYTF.

The J gene is TRBJ2-1, the V gene TRBV6-2 or TRBV6-3, with 10 bases fitting TRBD2. From germline, CDR1 is MNHEY and CDR2 SVGEGT. Trimming cost V 0 bases and J 8 bases; bases outside gene matches: 7. This CDR3 contains 16 residues. CDR3 amino acids: CASSYSLAGADHEQFF. The CDR3 DNA follows: TGTGCCAGCAGTTACTCGCTAGCGGGAGCTGATCATGAGCAGTTCTTC.

This clone occurred many times. The V call is TRBV6-2 or TRBV6-3, the J call TRBJ2-7; 10 bases agree with TRBD2. Germline assignment: CDR1 MNHEY and CDR2 SVGEGT. The ends lost 5 bases at V and 4 bases at J; junction bases unmatched: 8. This CDR3 region has 15 residues. The DNA for the CDR3 is TGTGCCAGCAGTCCCAGACTAGCGGGCCTTTACGAGCAGTACTTC. Translation gives CASSPRLAGLYEQYF.

This clone has a handful of counts. The chain employs TRBV13 and TRBJ2-1, with TRBD1 matching over 10 bases. Germline CDR1 and CDR2: PRHDT and FYEKMQ (reference sequence). V was pared by 3 bases and J by 10 bases, with 12 bases of the junction left unmatched. This CDR3 contains 16 residues. This chain's CDR3 is CASSFGSDRGSGEQFF. The CDR3, as DNA: TGTGCCAGCAGCTTTGGGTCGGACAGGGGGTCCGGAGAGCAGTTCTTC.

This chain joins TRBV30 and TRBJ2-7; 9 nucleotides align to TRBD1. This CDR3 contains 14 residues. Germline CDR1 is GTSNPN and CDR2 is SVGIG (reference sequence). V was clipped by 2 bases and J by 2 bases; unmatched bases: 4. CDR3 DNA sequence: TGTGCCTGGAGTCGACAGGGGGGGGCCTACGAGCAGTACTTC. This encodes CAWSRQGGAYEQYF.

This chain uses TRBV11-2 with TRBJ2-1; tentative D call: TRBD2 (6 bases). Trimming shortened V by 1 base and J by 1 base, and 11 bases separated the two germline ends. Germline CDR1 and CDR2: SGHAT and FQNNGV. CDR3 length: 16 amino acids. The CDR3 region is CASSLARGGSYNEQFF. The CDR3 DNA follows: TGTGCCAGCAGCTTAGCGCGGGGTGGGTCCTACAATGAGCAGTTCTTC.

This chain uses TRBV5-6 with TRBJ2-7; 9 bases line up with TRBD2. The CDR3 is made up of 16 amino acids. Germline CDR1 reads SGHDT; CDR2 reads YYEEEE. With 7 bases clipped from V and 2 bases from J, the junction kept 13 bases outside the gene matches. CDR3 sequence: CASPSGRTPLPYEQYF. Here the CDR3 DNA reads TGTGCCAGCCCCAGCGGGAGGACCCCTTTGCCCTACGAGCAGTACTTC.

The gene calls are TRBV6-2 or TRBV6-3 and TRBJ1-5, with D maybe TRBD1 (5 bases). The V end lost 4 bases, the J end lost 0 bases, and 16 bases lay between the germline ends. Germline assignment: CDR1 MNHEY and CDR2 SVGEGT. The CDR3 totals 17 residues. This CDR3 is CASSSGTDLYSNQPQHF. In DNA, the CDR3 is TGTGCCAGCAGTTCCGGGACGGACCTTTATAGCAATCAGCCCCAGCATTTT.